This T cell receptor (beta chain) was observed in a study of shared clonotypes between healthy human individuals. Findings of the study overall: Of the naive CD4 clonotypes, around 5.2% were shared across a handful of donors. With few donors, the genetic and exposure-history diversity represented was limited.

The assay was immunoSEQ multiplex PCR, and TCRdb's table has in-frame clones only and misses some. The sample lists about 1.1 million clones; about 80% were seen once. As to this clone: Its antigen is unknown.

Sequencing was performed on memory CD4+ T cells from PBMCs. Regarding subset: CD45RA-negative fraction. The sequence was obtained from a man younger than 35 in good health. Some clones in this sample may be carry-over from other donors' samples.

The CDR3 coding sequence is TGTGCCAGCAACTACGGGACTTACCTTACAGATACGCAGTATTTT. This sequence encodes CASNYGTYLTDTQYF. This chain uses TRBV5-8 with TRBJ2-3; possible D gene TRBD2, 6 bases. Germline CDR1 and CDR2: SGHTS and YDEGEE. Trimming left V 6 bases short and J 3 bases short, with 17 bases between. CDR3 length: 15 amino acids.